The 3 T cell receptor beta chains below come from one sample, sequenced in a study of neurological immune-mediated disorders (dated by TCRdb to about 2019). To prepare the library, 5' RACE was applied. Sequencing used an Illumina HiSeq 2500. In TCRdb, the public reads were trimmed at Q25 with fastp and aligned with MiXCR, with productive beta chains retained. When rows share a CDR3 protein, they turn into one entry using the most common DNA and genes. The sample table contains tens of thousands of distinct CDR3 sequences; only one count was recorded for around 2.9% of them. The leading ten clones occupy about 7.8% of the sample. The time point label, as the study defines it: longitudinal time-point 1 (baseline). Material for sequencing was PBMCs. These TCRs come from a woman aged 55-70 years with multiple sclerosis.

This clonotype has at least ten counts. Just one base apart from a much larger clone, this may be a read error. V is TRBV20-1 and J is TRBJ1-6; a possible D gene is TRBD1 (6 bases). Germline-derived CDR1 and CDR2 are DFQATT and SNEGSKA (reference sequence). This CDR3 spans 12 amino acids. The CDR3 sequence: CSATYRVSPLNF. CDR3 sequence (DNA): TGCAGTGCTACGTACAGGGTTTCACCCCTCAACTTT.

This clonotype has at least ten counts. The chain has TRBV5-1 and TRBJ2-1; D remains unclear. Germline V gene lookup returns CDR1 SGHRS and CDR2 YFSETQ. The CDR3 has 13 residues. V shed 0 bases and J shed 7 bases, with 8 bases lying between them. The CDR3, as DNA: TGCGCCAGCAGCTTGGCCTTGGGGAATGAGCAGTTCTTC. This translates into CASSLALGNEQFF.

This clonotype showed up many times. This chain uses TRBV20-1 with TRBJ1-2; the D gene is possibly TRBD1 (6 bases). The germline CDR1 and CDR2 sequences are DFQATT and SNEGSKA (reference sequence). V lost 6 bases to trimming and J lost 6 bases, with 23 bases between them. This CDR3 region has 15 residues. Here the CDR3 DNA reads TGCAGTGCGGACCTATCCAAACAGGGCGGAGATGGCTACACCTTC. This encodes CSADLSKQGGDGYTF.